The 31 T cell receptor beta chains reported below all come from one sample, sequenced in a study of cytomegalovirus exposure and HLA in healthy donors (dated 2017 in TCRdb). Receptor libraries were prepared by the immunoSEQ multiplex PCR assay. A mixture of 60 forward primers for TCR Vbeta segments and 13 reverse primers for TCR Jbeta segments was used in the multiplex PCR. TCRdb obtained this table from immuneACCESS and retained in-frame rearrangements with V and J assigned. These tables miss some clones; where compared with another copy, unresolved V genes account for less than half of the shortfall, and the remainder is unexplained. The sample has some 150,000 clones on record, around 80% of them singletons. The leading ten clones occupy around 1.5% of the sample. Material: PBMCs. Receptors were obtained from a man aged 25-45 years in good health and CMV-seropositive.

The rearrangement uses TRBV11-3 and TRBJ2-7; a possible D gene is TRBD2 (5 bases). Between the trimmed V and J ends, which lost 5 bases and 7 bases, there was a span of 18 bases. Germline lookup yields CDR1 SGHNT and CDR2 YENEEA. The CDR3 has 14 residues. CDR3 loop: CASSAMLATGEQYF. Here the CDR3 DNA reads TGTGCCAGCAGCGCTATGCTAGCAACGGGGGAGCAGTACTTC.

The chain employs TRBV5-4 and TRBJ2-2, with 8 bases lining up with TRBD2. Germline trimming cut 1 base from V and 5 bases from J; bases unmatched to any gene: 10. The CDR3 spans 17 residues. Germline loops: CDR1 SGHNT, CDR2 YYREEE (reference sequence). The CDR3 nucleotides read TGTGCCAGCAGCTTGAAAACAAGCGGGAGAGTAACCGGGGAGCTGTTTTTT. Its protein product is CASSLKTSGRVTGELFF.

V is TRBV7-9 and J is TRBJ1-5; 7 positions agree with TRBD1. Germline assignment: CDR1 SEHNR and CDR2 FQNEAQ (reference sequence). The V segment lost 1 base and the J segment 5 bases; nucleotides outside the gene matches: 5. The CDR3 contains 15 residues. The CDR3 loop reads CASSLGQGWDQPQHF. CDR3 coding DNA: TGTGCCAGCAGCTTAGGACAGGGTTGGGATCAGCCCCAGCATTTT.

This clone was observed a single time. The V and J genes are TRBV30 and TRBJ2-1, with D maybe TRBD2 (5 bases). Trimming stripped 3 bases from V and 9 bases from J, with 12 bases between. Germline CDR1 is GTSNPN and CDR2 is SVGIG (reference sequence). This CDR3 contains 12 residues. CDR3 DNA: TGTGCCTGGAGCCTGAGTCGGGGTGAGCAGTTCTTC. Amino acid sequence: CAWSLSRGEQFF.

The rearrangement uses TRBV25-1 and TRBJ1-1, with D possibly TRBD1 on 6 matching bases. Trimming left V 2 bases short and J 1 base short, with 11 bases between. This CDR3 has 15 residues. The germline gives CDR1 MGHDK, CDR2 SYGVNS. The CDR3 reads CASSEGWGPNTEAFF. CDR3 nucleotides: TGTGCCAGCAGTGAAGGGTGGGGGCCGAACACTGAAGCTTTCTTT.

The rearrangement links TRBV5-1 to TRBJ2-5; a weak D match, TRBD2 (6 bases). V lost 2 bases, J lost 5 bases, and 16 bases lay in between. Germline assignment: CDR1 SGHRS and CDR2 YFSETQ. The CDR3 runs 15 residues. CDR3 coding DNA: TGCGCCAGCAGCTTTGGTTCGCGGGGCAAGGAGACCCAGTACTTC. Translating gives CASSFGSRGKETQYF.

The gene calls are TRBV20-1 and TRBJ2-5; D remains unclear. V was cut by 6 bases and J by 5 bases, with 10 bases left in between. The CDR3 runs to 11 residues. The germline gives CDR1 DFQATT, CDR2 SNEGSKA (reference sequence). The DNA of the CDR3 is TGCAGTGCCCTCCTTATGGAGACCCAGTACTTC. Translating gives CSALLMETQYF.

This clone was detected only a few times. This chain connects TRBV27 to TRBJ1-4; TRBD1 aligns across 7 bases. Trimming cost V 6 bases and J 3 bases; bases outside gene matches: 4. Germline CDR1 MNHEY, CDR2 SMNVEV (reference sequence). CDR3 length equals 14 residues. The CDR3 bases are TGTGCCAGCAGATCGACAGGGTCTAATGAAAAACTGTTTTTT. Translated, it gives CASRSTGSNEKLFF.

V and J are TRBV9 and TRBJ2-2; TRBD2 matches at 11 bases. Germline trimming cut 4 bases from V and 7 bases from J; bases unmatched to any gene: 9. The CDR3 has 16 amino acids. Germline CDR1 and CDR2: SGDLS and YYNGEE. The CDR3 nucleotides read TGTGCCAGCAGCTCACGACTAGCGGGAATGGGCGGGGAGCTGTTTTTT. It codes for CASSSRLAGMGGELFF.

This sequence joins TRBV6-6 and TRBJ2-7; 11 positions agree with TRBD2. The CDR3 is 16 residues long. The V segment lost 4 bases and the J segment 0 bases; nucleotides outside the gene matches: 5. Germline CDR1 reads MNHNY; CDR2 reads SVGAGI (reference sequence). The CDR3 DNA sequence: TGTGCCAGCAGTTCCCCCGGGACTAGCGGCTCCTACGAGCAGTACTTC. It is translated as CASSSPGTSGSYEQYF.

The J gene is TRBJ2-1, the V gene TRBV19; 10 nucleotides match TRBD1. Trimming took 3 bases from V and 7 from J; bases not matched to a gene: 6. Per germline, CDR1 LNHDA and CDR2 SQIVND (reference sequence). The CDR3 is 15 amino acids. DNA for the CDR3: TGTGCCAGTAGTATGTGGGGACAGGGGCTGAATGAGCAGTTCTTC. This encodes CASSMWGQGLNEQFF.

This chain links TRBV5-1 with TRBJ2-5, with D hard to call. The V and J ends lost 2 bases and 1 base respectively, with 15 bases between them. The CDR3 loop spans 16 amino acids. CDR1 and CDR2 from the germline V gene are SGHRS and YFSETQ. CDR3 sequence reads: CASSFFPEALQETQYF. The DNA for the CDR3 is TGCGCCAGCAGCTTTTTCCCCGAGGCTCTCCAAGAGACCCAGTACTTC.

In the case of this clone: A much more abundant neighbour one base away suggests this may be a read error. The gene calls are TRBV13 and TRBJ2-1; TRBD2 aligns across 7 bases. Trimming at V came to 3 bases and at J to 7 bases, leaving 0 bases not matched to a gene. The CDR3 is made up of 12 amino acids. The germline gives CDR1 PRHDT, CDR2 FYEKMQ (reference sequence). In nucleotides, the CDR3 is TGTGCCAGCAGCTTGCGGGAGAATGAGCAGTTCTTC. Translated: CASSLRENEQFF.

The rearrangement joins TRBV7-6 to TRBJ1-1; TRBD1 matches 10 bases. The CDR3 contains 13 residues. V lost 5 bases and J lost 5; bases outside the gene matches: 2. Per the germline V gene, CDR1 is SGHVS and CDR2 is FNYEAQ. CDR3 bases: TGTGCCAGCAGCCGGGACAGGGGAACTGAAGCTTTCTTT. This gives the protein CASSRDRGTEAFF.

The J gene is TRBJ2-1, the V gene TRBV2; 8 bases line up with TRBD2. The J segment lost 8 bases and the V segment lost 6 bases, leaving 9 bases of the junction unmatched. From germline, CDR1 is SNHLY and CDR2 FYNNEI. The CDR3 runs 14 residues. The CDR3 protein is CASRAGLVLDEQFF. CDR3 DNA: TGTGCCAGCAGGGCGGGACTAGTTTTGGATGAGCAGTTCTTC.

The gene calls are TRBV10-3 and TRBJ2-5, with 8 bases fitting TRBD1. Germline assignment: CDR1 ENHRY and CDR2 SYGVKD. V was pared by 6 bases and J by 2 bases, with 5 bases of the junction left unmatched. CDR3 length: 14 amino acids. The CDR3 nucleotides read TGTGCCATCAGCCACGGACAGGGACAAGAGACCCAGTACTTC. As protein: CAISHGQGQETQYF.

This clone was seen a single time. The CDR3 sequence: CASSPRGGDISTDTQYF. CDR3 DNA: TGTGCCAGCTCACCCCGCGGGGGGGACATTAGCACAGATACGCAGTATTTT. V and J are TRBV18 and TRBJ2-3; 9 nucleotides match TRBD2. The V segment lost 3 bases and the J segment 0 bases; nucleotides outside the gene matches: 7. The CDR3 loop spans 17 amino acids. CDR1 is KGHSH, CDR2 LQKENI, per germline. The whole variable domain, remainder taken from reference TRBV18 and TRBJ2-3, is NAGVMQNPRHLVRRRGQEARLRCSPMKGHSHVYWYRQLPEEGLKFMVYLQKENIIDESGMPKERFSAEFPKEGPSILRIQQVVRGDSAAYFCASSPRGGDISTDTQYFGPGTRLTVL.

This clone was recorded only once. The V and J genes are TRBV6-7 and TRBJ2-7; 9 bases match TRBD2. TRBV6-7 falls under the ORF class, with uncertain function. The CDR3 is made up of 14 amino acids. Trimming removed 7 bases from V and 5 bases from J; junction bases left unmatched: 9. The CDR3 DNA is TGTGCCAGCACCCCTAGGAGCGGGGGGAACGAGCAGTACTTC. Its translation: CASTPRSGGNEQYF.

The V and J genes are TRBV9 and TRBJ1-2; the match to TRBD1 covers 8 bases. This CDR3 is 17 amino acids long. The V and J ends lost 4 bases and 7 bases, in that order; junction bases with no gene match: 18. Germline CDR1 SGDLS, CDR2 YYNGEE. Here the CDR3 reads CASSLGVGGGTGRGYTF. The CDR3 nucleotides read TGTGCCAGCAGCCTCGGGGTTGGTGGGGGGACAGGACGTGGCTACACCTTC.

CDR3 sequence reads: CASSLQYGTYEQYF. The CDR3 DNA sequence: TGTGCCAGCAGCTTACAATACGGGACCTACGAGCAGTACTTC. This rearrangement joins TRBV5-4 to TRBJ2-7; D perhaps matches TRBD2 (5 bases). Trimming left V 2 bases short and J 2 bases short, with 11 bases between. Germline V gene sequence: CDR1 SGHNT, CDR2 YYREEE (reference sequence). The CDR3 spans 14 residues.

The CDR3 reads CASSKGLAPPDTQYF. The CDR3 nucleotides are TGTGCCAGCAGCAAGGGACTAGCCCCCCCAGATACGCAGTATTTT. The J gene is TRBJ2-3, the V gene TRBV27; 9 bases map to TRBD2. CDR1 MNHEY and CDR2 SMNVEV come from the germline V gene (reference sequence). V shed 6 bases and J 4 bases; nucleotides not matched to a gene: 8. The CDR3 is 15 residues long.

This chain uses TRBV25-1 with TRBJ2-7; 10 bases agree with TRBD1. Germline V lookup: CDR1 MGHDK, CDR2 SYGVNS. The CDR3 is 17 amino acids. V dropped 1 base and J dropped 6; count of bases not matched to a gene: 12. The CDR3 DNA reads as TGTGCCAGCAGTGAATCGAATAGGCACGGGACAGGGGCCGAGCAGTACTTC. It specifies CASSESNRHGTGAEQYF.

V is TRBV6-6 and J is TRBJ2-7, with 11 bases lining up with TRBD2. Looked up from germline, CDR1 is MNHNY and CDR2 is SVGAGI (reference sequence). Trimming at V came to 8 bases and at J to 3 bases, leaving 3 bases not matched to a gene. This CDR3 has 13 amino acids. CDR3 loop: CASHGTSGYEQYF. The CDR3 DNA is TGTGCCAGCCACGGGACTAGCGGCTACGAGCAGTACTTC.

The chain uses TRBV5-6 and TRBJ2-7; 9 bases agree with TRBD2. CDR3 size: 16 residues. V was clipped by 0 bases and J by 7 bases; unmatched bases: 11. In germline, CDR1 is SGHDT, CDR2 YYEEEE. CDR3 residues: CASSLGLAEGFGEQYF. CDR3 in DNA: TGTGCCAGCAGCTTGGGACTAGCGGAGGGATTTGGGGAGCAGTACTTC.

For the CDR3, the DNA is TGCGCCAGCAGTGAAGCGGGGGACCAAGAGACCCAGTACTTC. Its protein is CASSEAGDQETQYF. The chain carries TRBV10-2 and TRBJ2-5, with TRBD2 identical over 8 bases. Germline V gene sequence: CDR1 WSHSY, CDR2 SAAADI. This CDR3 comprises 14 residues. The J segment lost 0 bases and the V segment lost 3 bases, leaving 0 bases of the junction unmatched.

The J gene is TRBJ1-1, the V gene TRBV4-1; unclear D gene. V was trimmed by 4 bases and J by 3 bases, leaving 15 bases between them. Germline V lookup: CDR1 MGHRA, CDR2 YSYEKL. The CDR3 loop spans 15 amino acids. The CDR3, as DNA: TGCGCCAGCAGCCCAGGCGGGTATGAAGACACTGAAGCTTTCTTT. It specifies CASSPGGYEDTEAFF.

This sequence joins TRBV5-4 and TRBJ2-1; TRBD2 agrees at 8 bases. J gave up 10 bases and V 4 bases, and 10 bases lay outside the gene matches. This CDR3 contains 14 residues. CDR1 is SGHNT and CDR2 is YYREEE in the germline V gene (reference sequence). The DNA for the CDR3 is TGTGCCAGCAGCATAAGCGGGGGTACGAACGAGCAGTTCTTC. Its translation is CASSISGGTNEQFF.

The J gene is TRBJ2-2, the V gene TRBV2, with 8 bases lining up with TRBD1. The CDR3 extends over 15 amino acids. Germline V gene sequence: CDR1 SNHLY, CDR2 FYNNEI. After removal of 6 bases from V and 2 bases from J, the junction contained 5 bases not matched to a gene. This CDR3 reads CASRMTGVNTGELFF. CDR3 coding DNA: TGTGCCAGCAGGATGACAGGGGTAAACACCGGGGAGCTGTTTTTT.

The chain couples TRBV7-9 to TRBJ1-1; 10 bases are a match to TRBD1. Germline V lookup: CDR1 SEHNR, CDR2 FQNEAQ (reference sequence). The CDR3 sequence is 17 residues long. V trimming: 2 bases; J trimming: 1 base; junction bases outside the gene matches: 7. The CDR3, as DNA: TGTGCCAGCAGCTTACCCCGACAGGGGGCCAAGAACACTGAAGCTTTCTTT. This sequence encodes CASSLPRQGAKNTEAFF.

This rearrangement joins TRBV9 to TRBJ1-2, with TRBD1 identical over 8 bases. CDR1 SGDLS and CDR2 YYNGEE come from the germline V gene. This CDR3 comprises 15 residues. The V segment lost 4 bases and the J segment 6 bases; nucleotides outside the gene matches: 11. The CDR3 loop is CASSRETGQGNGYTF. CDR3 DNA sequence: TGTGCCAGCAGCCGCGAGACTGGACAGGGAAATGGCTACACCTTC.

This clone was counted between two and nine times. The J gene is TRBJ1-5, the V gene TRBV6-6; D is uncertain. V was pared by 1 base and J by 3 bases, with 10 bases between. Germline CDR1 MNHNY, CDR2 SVGAGI (reference sequence). The CDR3 extends over 15 amino acids. In DNA, the CDR3 is TGTGCCAGCAGTTACTGGGCTGGTGACAATCAGCCCCAGCATTTT. Amino acid sequence: CASSYWAGDNQPQHF.